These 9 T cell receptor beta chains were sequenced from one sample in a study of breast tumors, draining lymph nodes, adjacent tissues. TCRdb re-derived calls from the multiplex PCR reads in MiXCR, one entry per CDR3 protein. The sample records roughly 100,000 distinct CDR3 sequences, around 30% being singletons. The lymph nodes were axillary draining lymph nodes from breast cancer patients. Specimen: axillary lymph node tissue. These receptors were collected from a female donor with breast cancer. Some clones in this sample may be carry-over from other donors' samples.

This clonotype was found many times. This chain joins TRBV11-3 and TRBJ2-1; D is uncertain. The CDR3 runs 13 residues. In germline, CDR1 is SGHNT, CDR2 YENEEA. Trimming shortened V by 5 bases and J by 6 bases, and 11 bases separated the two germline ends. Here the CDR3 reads CASSLSVGNEQFF. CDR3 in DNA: TGTGCCAGCAGCCTCTCAGTTGGCAATGAGCAGTTCTTC.

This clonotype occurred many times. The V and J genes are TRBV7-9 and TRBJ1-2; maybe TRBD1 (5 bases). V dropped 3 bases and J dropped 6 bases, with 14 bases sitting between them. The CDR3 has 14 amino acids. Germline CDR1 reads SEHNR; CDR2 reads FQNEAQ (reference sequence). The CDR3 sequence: CASSLGTRVDGYTF. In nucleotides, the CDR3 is TGTGCCAGCAGCTTGGGGACTCGGGTCGATGGCTACACCTTC.

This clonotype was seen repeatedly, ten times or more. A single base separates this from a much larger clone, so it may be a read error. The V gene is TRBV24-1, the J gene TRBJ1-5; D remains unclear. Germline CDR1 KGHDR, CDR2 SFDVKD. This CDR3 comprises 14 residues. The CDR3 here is CATSDPPLNQLQHF. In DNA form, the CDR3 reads TGTGCCACCAGTGACCCCCCTCTTAATCAGCTCCAGCATTTT.

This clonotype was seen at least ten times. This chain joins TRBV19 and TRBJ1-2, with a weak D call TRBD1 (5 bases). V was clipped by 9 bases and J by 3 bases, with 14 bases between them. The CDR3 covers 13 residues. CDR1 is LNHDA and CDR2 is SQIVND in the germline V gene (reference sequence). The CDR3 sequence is CASDSALDYGYTF. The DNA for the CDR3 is TGTGCCAGCGACAGTGCCCTTGACTATGGCTACACCTTC.

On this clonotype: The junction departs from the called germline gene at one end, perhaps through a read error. CDR3: CASSTSPSGGTGGAVF. The CDR3, as DNA: TGTGCCAGCAGTACAAGCCCCTCAGGGGGCACCGGGGGAGCTGTTTTT. The chain has TRBV2 and TRBJ2-2; the match to TRBD1 covers 8 bases. The CDR3 loop spans 16 amino acids. Germline CDR1 and CDR2: SNHLY and FYNNEI.

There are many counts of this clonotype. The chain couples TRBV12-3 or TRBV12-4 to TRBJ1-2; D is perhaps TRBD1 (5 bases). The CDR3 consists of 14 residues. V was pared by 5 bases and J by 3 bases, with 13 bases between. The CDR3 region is CASSTSEGHYGYTF. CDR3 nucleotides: TGTGCCAGCAGTACATCGGAGGGGCACTATGGCTACACCTTC.

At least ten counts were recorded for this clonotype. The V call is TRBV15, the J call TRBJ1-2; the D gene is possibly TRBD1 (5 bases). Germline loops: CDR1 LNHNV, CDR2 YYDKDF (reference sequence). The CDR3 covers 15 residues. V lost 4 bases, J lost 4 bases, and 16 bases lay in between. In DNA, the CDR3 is TGTGCCACCAGCACCAACACCCTTGGGGGCTATGGCTACACCTTC. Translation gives CATSTNTLGGYGYTF.

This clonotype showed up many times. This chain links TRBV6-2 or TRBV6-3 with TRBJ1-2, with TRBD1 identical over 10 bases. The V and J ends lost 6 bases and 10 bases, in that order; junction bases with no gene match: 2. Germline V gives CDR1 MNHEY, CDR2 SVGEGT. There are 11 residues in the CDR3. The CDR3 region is CASRTGGVYTF. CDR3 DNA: TGTGCCAGCAGGACAGGGGGCGTCTACACCTTC.

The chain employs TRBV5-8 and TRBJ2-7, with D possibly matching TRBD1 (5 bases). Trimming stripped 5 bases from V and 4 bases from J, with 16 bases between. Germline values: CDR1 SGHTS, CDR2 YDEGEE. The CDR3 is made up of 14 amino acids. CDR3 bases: TGTGCCAGCAGTGAACTGGACACAACGTACGAGCAGTACTTC. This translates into CASSELDTTYEQYF.